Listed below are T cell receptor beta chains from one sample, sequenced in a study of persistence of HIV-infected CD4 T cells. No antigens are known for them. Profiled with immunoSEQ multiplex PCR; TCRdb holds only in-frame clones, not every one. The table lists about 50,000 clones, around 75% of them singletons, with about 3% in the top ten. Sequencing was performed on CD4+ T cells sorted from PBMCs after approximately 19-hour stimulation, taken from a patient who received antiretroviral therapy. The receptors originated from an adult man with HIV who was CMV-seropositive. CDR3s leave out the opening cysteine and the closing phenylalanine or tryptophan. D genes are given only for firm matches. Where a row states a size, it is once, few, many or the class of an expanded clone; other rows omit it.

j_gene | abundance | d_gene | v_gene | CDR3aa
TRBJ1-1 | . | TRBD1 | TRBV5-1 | ASSPQGTTEAF
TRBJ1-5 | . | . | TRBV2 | ASSERRLQNQPQH
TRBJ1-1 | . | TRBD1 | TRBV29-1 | SVAEGQMNTEAF
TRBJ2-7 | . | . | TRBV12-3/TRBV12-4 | ASSFKFGEQY
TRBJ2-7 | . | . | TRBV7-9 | ASSPGQGNYEQY
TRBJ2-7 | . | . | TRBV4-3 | ASSQDVNRGRGYEQY
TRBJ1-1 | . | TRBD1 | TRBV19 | ASIGTGVFTEAF
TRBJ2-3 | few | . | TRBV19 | ASSIGEGWTDTQY
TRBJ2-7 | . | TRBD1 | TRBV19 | ASSPWTGGSYEQY
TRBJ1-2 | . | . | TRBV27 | ASSLSGTLIGGYT
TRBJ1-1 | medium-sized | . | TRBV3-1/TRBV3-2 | ASRLYQNTEAF
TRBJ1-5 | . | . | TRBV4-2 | ASSQDRGNQPQH
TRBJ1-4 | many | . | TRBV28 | ASSLRGEKLF
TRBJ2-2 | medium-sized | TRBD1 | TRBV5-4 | ASQGEGGTGELF
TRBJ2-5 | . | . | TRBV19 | ASSLREAQETQY
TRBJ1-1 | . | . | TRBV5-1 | ASSLQPTNTEAF
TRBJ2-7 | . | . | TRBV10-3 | AISVLVSSYEQY
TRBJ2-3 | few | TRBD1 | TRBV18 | ASSPRGQGPDTQY
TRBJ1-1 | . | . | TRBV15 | ATSRDRATPGTEAF
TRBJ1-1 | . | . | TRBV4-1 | ASRRDARMDRRTEAF
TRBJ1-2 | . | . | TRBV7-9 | ASSLSSAYGYT
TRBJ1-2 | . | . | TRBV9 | ASSVDTANYGYT
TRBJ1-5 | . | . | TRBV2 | ASTRGASNQPQH
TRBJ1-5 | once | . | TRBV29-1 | SVATGSNQPQH
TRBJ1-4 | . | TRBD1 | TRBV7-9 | ASSLNRGQANEKLF
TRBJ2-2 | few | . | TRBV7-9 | ASSLAPVNTGELF